The present TCR beta chain was sequenced within a study of cytomegalovirus exposure and HLA in healthy donors. As for the study in general: Within an early data release were 85 million or so unique TCRs drawn from HLA-typed donors.

A remark on this clone: The target antigen is unknown.

Primers included in the PCR were 60 Vbeta and 13 Jbeta primers. The method was immunoSEQ multiplex PCR; TCRdb's version includes in-frame clones alone and lacks a portion of them. The profile shows roughly 130,000 clones, roughly 77% of them singletons. Trimming left V 1 base short and J 6 bases short, with 7 bases between. The CDR3 extends over 13 amino acids. CDR1 is SEHNR and CDR2 is FQNEAQ in the germline V gene (reference sequence). Study-level results: According to the study, 150 to 200 TCR beta chains were cytomegalovirus-associated.

V and J are TRBV7-9 and TRBJ1-3, with D uncertain. The receptor comes from a woman aged 40 to 50 in good health and CMV-seropositive. Sequencing was performed on PBMCs. CDR3 DNA: TGTGCCAGCAGCTTAGGGGCGTCAAACACCATATATTTT. It yields the protein CASSLGASNTIYF.